This T cell receptor beta chain was captured in a study of blood T cells in healthy people across ages. The second PCR ran roughly 7 to 11 cycles with a sample-barcoded 5' primer and J-beta primers. A single record per CDR3 protein comes from TCRdb applying MiXCR to the 5' RACE reads. The sample lists about 620,000 distinct CDR3 sequences; about 50% were seen once. The clonotype was recovered from a woman older than 75 in good health. The sequencing input was blood.

This chain's CDR3 is CASSFGGTLHF. The CDR3 DNA sequence: TGTGCCAGCAGCTTCGGTGGGACCCTCCACTTT. The chain has TRBV7-2 and TRBJ1-6; no clear D gene. Trimming cost V 3 bases and J 14 bases, with 8 bases left between them. The CDR3 sequence is 11 residues long. Germline CDR1 and CDR2: SGHTA and FQGNSA.